The source of this T cell receptor (beta chain) is a study of T cell repertoires in cytomegalovirus infection. Whole-study context: Matching HLA type, along with CMV infection, was indicated by public TCR beta signatures. Notes on the study in general: The study identified carriers of CMV plus the relevant HLA from cumulative public TCR beta family frequency. Ex vivo, HLA-C-restricted CMV-specific TCR beta clonotypes prevailed over the rest of the response.

TCRdb reprocessed the reads with MiXCR, giving one entry per CDR3 protein. The repertoire includes 150,000 to 200,000 distinct CDR3 sequences, 25% to 30% of them detected once, and approximately 31% sits in the top ten. In this sample, this clonotype turned up many times. Its matching antigen is unknown. CDR1 and CDR2 from the germline V gene are SGHDN and FVKESK. V shed 0 bases and J shed 7 bases, with 10 bases lying between them. CDR3 length equals 15 residues. This receptor was taken from a human donor in good health (CMV status not recorded). Some clones in this sample may be carry-over from other donors' samples. Sequencing input: PBMCs. J is TRBJ1-6 and V is TRBV14; no reliable D call. The CDR3 here is CASSQERFPNSPLHF. CDR3 bases: TGTGCCAGCAGCCAAGAGAGGTTTCCAAATTCACCCCTCCACTTT.